This TCR beta chain was sequenced for a study of cytomegalovirus exposure and HLA in healthy donors. Overall study findings and caveats: Sequencing artifact likely explains a cluster of highly shared sequence variants. A later analysis found common viral pathogens apparently linked to several of the most significant clusters.

This clone was recorded once. What it binds is not known. Both 60 Vbeta primers and 13 Jbeta primers went into the PCR. Method: immunoSEQ multiplex PCR; TCRdb's copy keeps in-frame clones and lacks some. The sample records under 150,000 clones, about 83% being singletons. Germline V lookup: CDR1 LNHNV, CDR2 YYDKDF (reference sequence). The V end lost 0 bases, the J end lost 0 bases, and 5 bases lay between the germline ends. This CDR3 spans 15 amino acids. This receptor was identified in a girl aged 2-9 years in good health and CMV-seronegative. Sequenced: PBMCs. The chain joins TRBV15 to TRBJ1-4; D gene ambiguous. CDR3 sequence (DNA): TGTGCCACCAGCAGAGAGCCAGCAACTAATGAAAAACTGTTTTTT. Encoded protein: CATSREPATNEKLFF.